This entry is about one T cell receptor (beta chain). Its specificity is unknown. The CDR3 contains 14 residues. The germline gives CDR1 KGHSH, CDR2 LQKENI. This record comes from a study of post-analysis software for immune sequencing data. The study, taken as a whole, reports: The study found TRBV5-6, TRBV5-1 and TRBV20-1 among about five TRBV segments more frequent in patients than controls. Controls' normalized Chao1 diversity significantly exceeded that of multiple sclerosis patients.

Carried by the TCR beta cDNA libraries were unique molecular identifiers. TCRdb reanalysed the PCR reads using MiXCR and keeps one entry per CDR3 protein. The sample records 350,000 to 500,000 distinct CDR3 sequences, over 30% being singletons. The clonotype was recovered from a girl aged 2 to 10 with multiple sclerosis. This chain joins TRBV18 and TRBJ2-7, with a tentative D call TRBD2 (5 bases). The DNA end is a closer match to TRBJ2-5, so the J assignment may be wrong. Sample: blood. Here the CDR3 DNA reads TGTGCCAGCTCACGATACTTAACGGGGGAGACCCAGTACTTC. Protein: CASSRYLTGETQYF.